These T cell receptor beta chains were read from a single sample in a study of shared clonotypes between healthy human individuals. Using immunoSEQ multiplex PCR, the repertoire was profiled, and TCRdb retains in-frame clones only, with some absent. The data show 450,000 to 500,000 clones, with around 80% seen just once and 13% held by the top ten. The specimen sequenced was PBMCs. These receptors all come from a woman in her thirties or forties in good health. Some clones in this sample may be carry-over from other donors' samples. Each CDR3 is given with its conserved first and last residue. Each record gives: V gene, J gene, D gene, clone size, CDR3 length, CDR3 DNA, CDR3 protein. A D gene is named only where the DNA matches it firmly. Not all rows give a size; the values are once, few, many and, for expanded clones, a class.

>TRBV7-9|TRBJ2-3|NA|once|15
TGTGCCAGCTCCGCCGAGGGAGGAATGACAGATACGCAGTATTTT
CASSAEGGMTDTQYF
>TRBV6-6|TRBJ1-5|NA|NA|13
TGTGCCAGCAGTTACACGGGCAATCAGCCCCAGCATTTT
CASSYTGNQPQHF
>TRBV28|TRBJ1-2|TRBD1|few|15
TGTGCCAGCAGCGACATATGGGGGACAGGTCAGGGCTACACCTTC
CASSDIWGTGQGYTF
>TRBV7-9|TRBJ2-7|NA|NA|13
TGTGCCAGCAGCTTAGCGGACTCCGGTGAGCAGTACTTC
CASSLADSGEQYF
>TRBV2|TRBJ2-4|NA|few|13
TGTGCCAGCAGTGAGGGGACAACGGGCATTCAGTACTTC
CASSEGTTGIQYF
>TRBV6-1|TRBJ1-2|NA|once|14
TGTGCCAGCAGTGAACAGGGGAGTGACTATGGCTACACCTTC
CASSEQGSDYGYTF
>TRBV2|TRBJ1-4|NA|NA|12
TGTGCCAGCAGTGAAGCGGGAGAAGGGCTGTTTTTT
CASSEAGEGLFF
>TRBV18|TRBJ2-2|TRBD2|NA|18
TGTGCCAGCTCACGTCGGGGGACTAGCGGGACACACACCGGGGAGCTGTTTTTT
CASSRRGTSGTHTGELFF
>TRBV7-3|TRBJ2-3|TRBD2|once|15
TGTGCCAGCAGCCCTAGCGGGATGATCACAGATACGCAGTATTTT
CASSPSGMITDTQYF
>TRBV30|TRBJ2-5|NA|NA|12
TGTGCCTGGAGTGCGTTGCGGGAGACCCAGTACTTC
CAWSALRETQYF
>TRBV2|TRBJ2-5|NA|NA|13
TGTGCCAGCCACGCGGGAAACCAAGAGACCCAGTACTTC
CASHAGNQETQYF
>TRBV4-1|TRBJ1-1|NA|few|14
TGCGCCAGCAGCCAAACTCAGGGGTGGGATGAAGCTTTCTTT
CASSQTQGWDEAFF
>TRBV28|TRBJ1-4|NA|NA|15
TGTGCCAGCAGGCCTGGGGCAGTGACCAATGAAAAACTGTTTTTT
CASRPGAVTNEKLFF